The rows below give T cell receptor beta chains drawn from one sample of a study of OX40 agonist ivuxolimab in advanced cancers. Profiling relied on immunoSEQ multiplex PCR, and the TCRdb table lists in-frame clones only, not all of them. The table lists about 46,000 clones, around 85% of them singletons. Material: CD4+ or CD8+ T cells sorted from blood, obtained in a trial of the OX40 agonist ivuxolimab. The receptor set was obtained from an adult with an advanced solid tumor such as melanoma, head and neck, liver or kidney cancer. Both conserved end residues are part of each CDR3. A D gene is named only where the DNA matches it firmly.

D gene: TRBD1
J gene: TRBJ2-1
V gene: TRBV5-4
CDR3 protein: CASSSTGSYEQFF
CDR3 DNA: TGTGCCAGCAGCTCGACAGGGTCGTATGAGCAGTTCTTC

D gene: .
J gene: TRBJ2-7
V gene: TRBV7-3
CDR3 protein: CASSLSQSYEQYF
CDR3 DNA: TGTGCCAGCAGCTTAAGCCAGTCCTACGAGCAGTACTTC

D gene: .
J gene: TRBJ2-7
V gene: TRBV7-2
CDR3 protein: CASSFNIGYEQYF
CDR3 DNA: TGTGCCAGCAGCTTCAACATAGGATACGAGCAGTACTTC

D gene: .
J gene: TRBJ2-3
V gene: TRBV30
CDR3 protein: CAWSVGADTQYF
CDR3 DNA: TGTGCCTGGAGTGTAGGGGCAGATACGCAGTATTTT

D gene: .
J gene: TRBJ2-7
V gene: TRBV5-6
CDR3 protein: CASSQTAPSEQYF
CDR3 DNA: TGTGCCAGCAGCCAGACAGCGCCTAGCGAGCAGTACTTC

D gene: TRBD1
J gene: TRBJ2-6
V gene: TRBV29-1
CDR3 protein: CSVTGGSGANVLTF
CDR3 DNA: TGCAGCGTCACAGGGGGCTCTGGGGCCAACGTCCTGACTTTC

D gene: .
J gene: TRBJ2-7
V gene: TRBV28
CDR3 protein: CASSSPRQGLYEQYF
CDR3 DNA: TGTGCCAGCAGTTCCCCGAGACAGGGACTTTACGAGCAGTACTTC

D gene: .
J gene: TRBJ2-6
V gene: TRBV4-1
CDR3 protein: CASANRSGANVLTF
CDR3 DNA: TGCGCCAGCGCCAATAGGTCTGGGGCCAACGTCCTGACTTTC

D gene: TRBD1
J gene: TRBJ2-5
V gene: TRBV5-5
CDR3 protein: CASREGDRGYQETQYF
CDR3 DNA: TGTGCCAGCAGGGAGGGGGACAGGGGTTACCAAGAGACCCAGTACTTC

D gene: .
J gene: TRBJ2-7
V gene: TRBV2
CDR3 protein: CASLRDANHYEQYF
CDR3 DNA: TGTGCCAGCCTCCGGGACGCAAACCACTACGAGCAGTACTTC

D gene: .
J gene: TRBJ2-7
V gene: TRBV28
CDR3 protein: CASSLAQGAYEQYF
CDR3 DNA: TGTGCCAGCAGTTTAGCGCAGGGAGCCTACGAGCAGTACTTC

D gene: .
J gene: TRBJ2-3
V gene: TRBV5-1
CDR3 protein: CASSSERGTDTQYF
CDR3 DNA: TGCGCCAGCAGCTCCGAGCGGGGCACAGATACGCAGTATTTT

D gene: .
J gene: TRBJ1-1
V gene: TRBV6-5
CDR3 protein: CASSYSLGLNTEAFF
CDR3 DNA: TGTGCCAGCAGTTACAGTTTGGGGTTGAACACTGAAGCTTTCTTT

D gene: .
J gene: TRBJ2-5
V gene: TRBV2
CDR3 protein: CASSGTGIAGETQYF
CDR3 DNA: TGTGCCAGCAGCGGCACAGGGATCGCTGGGGAGACCCAGTACTTC